The TCR beta chain described here comes from a study of blood T cell repertoires in COVID-19. CDR3 length: 15 amino acids. V was pared by 6 bases and J by 4 bases, with 7 bases of the junction left unmatched. The V gene's germline CDR1 is SGHAT and CDR2 FQNNGV. Generated by immunoSEQ multiplex PCR, the TCRdb table keeps only in-frame clones and is missing some. This table holds around 280,000 clones, around nine tenths found once. Sequencing input: peripheral blood. This TCR was recovered from a woman in her 30s with COVID-19, enrolled during active disease. The J gene is TRBJ2-7, the V gene TRBV11-2, with TRBD1 identical over 12 bases. The CDR3 nucleotides are TGTGCCAGCAGTTATGGGACAGGGGGCAGGTACGAGCAGTACTTC. It codes for CASSYGTGGRYEQYF.